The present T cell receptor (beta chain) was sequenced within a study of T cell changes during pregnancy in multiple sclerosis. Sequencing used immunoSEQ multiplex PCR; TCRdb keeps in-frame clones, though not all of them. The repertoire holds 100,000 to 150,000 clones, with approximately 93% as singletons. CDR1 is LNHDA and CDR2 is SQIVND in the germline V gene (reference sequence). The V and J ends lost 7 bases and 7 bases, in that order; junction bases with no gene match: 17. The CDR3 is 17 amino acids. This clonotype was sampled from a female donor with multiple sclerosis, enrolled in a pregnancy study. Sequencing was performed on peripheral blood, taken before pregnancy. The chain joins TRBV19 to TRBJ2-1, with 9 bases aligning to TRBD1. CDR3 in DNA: TGTGCCAGTACCTCCGCAGCCGGGACAGGGTATTATAATGAGCAGTTCTTC. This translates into CASTSAAGTGYYNEQFF.